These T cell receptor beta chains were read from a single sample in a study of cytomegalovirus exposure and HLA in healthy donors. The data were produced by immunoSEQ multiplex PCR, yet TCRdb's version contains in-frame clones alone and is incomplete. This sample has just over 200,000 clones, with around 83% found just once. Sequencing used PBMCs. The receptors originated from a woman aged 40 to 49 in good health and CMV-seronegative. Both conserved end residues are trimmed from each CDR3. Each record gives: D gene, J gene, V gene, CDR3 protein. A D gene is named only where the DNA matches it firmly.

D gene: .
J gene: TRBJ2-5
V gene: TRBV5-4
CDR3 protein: ASSSRGGVETQY

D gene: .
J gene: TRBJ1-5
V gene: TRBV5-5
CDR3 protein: ASSLVLRNQPQH

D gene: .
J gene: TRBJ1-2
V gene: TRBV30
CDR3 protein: AWSVLGGFGYT

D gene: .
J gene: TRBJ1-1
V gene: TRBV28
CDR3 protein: ASEVGRTENTEAF

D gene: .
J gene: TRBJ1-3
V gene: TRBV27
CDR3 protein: ASSLSPSSGNTIY

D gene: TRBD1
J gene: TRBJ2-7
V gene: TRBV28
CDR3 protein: ASSSPGQGRIYEQY

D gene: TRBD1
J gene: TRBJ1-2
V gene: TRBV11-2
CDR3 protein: ASSLDATGLRGYT

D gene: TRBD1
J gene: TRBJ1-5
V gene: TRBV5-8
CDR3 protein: ASSSRTGSHSNQPQH

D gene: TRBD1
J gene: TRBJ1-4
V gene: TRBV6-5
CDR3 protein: ASTHTGGRGEKLF

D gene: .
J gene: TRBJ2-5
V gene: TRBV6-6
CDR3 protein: ASSSQVGGEQY

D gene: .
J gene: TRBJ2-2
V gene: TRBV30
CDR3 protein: AWSFQGLAENTGELF

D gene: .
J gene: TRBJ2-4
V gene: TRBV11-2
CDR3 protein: ASSLRTQRNIQY

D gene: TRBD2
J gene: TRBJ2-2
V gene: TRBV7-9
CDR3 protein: ASSPLGLAGGDTGELF

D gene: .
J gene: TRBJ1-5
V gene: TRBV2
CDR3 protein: ASSEASRSSNQPQH

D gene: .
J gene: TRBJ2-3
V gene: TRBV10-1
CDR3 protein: ASSESQDLDGTDTQY

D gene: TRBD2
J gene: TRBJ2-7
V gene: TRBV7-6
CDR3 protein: ASSPLGRESYEQY

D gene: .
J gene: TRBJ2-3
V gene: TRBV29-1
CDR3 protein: SVETRQVITDTQY

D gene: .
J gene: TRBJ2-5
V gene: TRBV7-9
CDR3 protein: ASTERGSILQETQY

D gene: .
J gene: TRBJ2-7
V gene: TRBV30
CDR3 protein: AWSSQPGYEQY

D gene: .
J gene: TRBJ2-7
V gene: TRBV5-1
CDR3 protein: ASSFYPERGEQY

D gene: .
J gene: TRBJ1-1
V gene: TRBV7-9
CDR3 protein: SSSDSIGAF

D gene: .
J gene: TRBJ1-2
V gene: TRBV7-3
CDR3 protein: ASSSGPGDGYT

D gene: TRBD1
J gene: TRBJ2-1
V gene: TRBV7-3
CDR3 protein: ASSPGQGTEQF

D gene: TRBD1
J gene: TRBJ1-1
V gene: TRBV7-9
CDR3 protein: ASSPRSAGTGGGNTEAF

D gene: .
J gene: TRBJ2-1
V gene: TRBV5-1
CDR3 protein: ASSLGVGAPYSQF

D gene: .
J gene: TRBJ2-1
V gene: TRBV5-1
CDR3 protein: ASSLIHPSSYNEQF

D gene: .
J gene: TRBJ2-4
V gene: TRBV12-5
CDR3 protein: ASGLVFGGIQY

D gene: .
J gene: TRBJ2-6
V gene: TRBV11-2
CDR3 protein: ASSLVMAGTGANVLT

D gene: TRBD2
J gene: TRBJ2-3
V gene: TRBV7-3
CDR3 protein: ASSLGLAGADTQY

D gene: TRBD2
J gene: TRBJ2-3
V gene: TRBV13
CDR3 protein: ASRSHGLAGGPDTQY

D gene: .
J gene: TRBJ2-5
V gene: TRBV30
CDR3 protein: AWSVSGETQY

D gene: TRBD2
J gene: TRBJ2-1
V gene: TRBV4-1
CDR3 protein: ASSQDGGGTYNEQF

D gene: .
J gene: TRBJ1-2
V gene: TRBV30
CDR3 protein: AWSEEAGARNNYGYT